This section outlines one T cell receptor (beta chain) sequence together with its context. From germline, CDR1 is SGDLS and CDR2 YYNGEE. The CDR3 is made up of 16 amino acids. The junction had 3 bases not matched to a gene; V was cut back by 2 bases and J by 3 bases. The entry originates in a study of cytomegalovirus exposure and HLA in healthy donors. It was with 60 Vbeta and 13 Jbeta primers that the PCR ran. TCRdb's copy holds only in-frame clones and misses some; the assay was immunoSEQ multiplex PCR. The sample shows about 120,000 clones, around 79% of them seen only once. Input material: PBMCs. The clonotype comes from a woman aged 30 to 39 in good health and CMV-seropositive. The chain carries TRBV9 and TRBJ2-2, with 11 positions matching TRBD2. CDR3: CASSVSGGAYTGELFF. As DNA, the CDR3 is TGTGCCAGCAGCGTTAGCGGGGGGGCCTACACCGGGGAGCTGTTTTTT.